This TCR beta chain stems from a study of blood T cells in healthy people across ages. Study outcomes and limitations: Age advanced and TCR beta diversity per million T cells fell, roughly linearly.

Concerning this clonotype itself: Antigen specificity is unknown.

PCR was performed a second time for roughly 7 to 12 cycles using a sample-barcoded 5' primer and a J-beta primer mix. Via MiXCR, TCRdb re-called the 5' RACE reads, giving one row per CDR3 protein. The sample holds about 720,000 distinct CDR3 sequences, approximately 21% seen once. Trimming shortened V by 7 bases and J by 4 bases, and 17 bases separated the two germline ends. The CDR3 extends over 15 amino acids. The study recruited healthy Caucasian donors from Russia who were aged about 6 to 90. This chain uses TRBV12-3 or TRBV12-4 with TRBJ1-3, with D possibly TRBD1 on 5 matching bases. The source of this sequence is a man in his 70s in good health. Sequencing was carried out using blood. The CDR3 region has the DNA TGTGCCAGCACCCAAACGACAGTTTCCGGAAACACCATATATTTT. As protein: CASTQTTVSGNTIYF.